Included here is one T cell receptor (beta chain) sequence, with context. Its antigen has not been determined. No quality values exist for individual bases; no much larger clone is one base distant. These data belong to a study of Ad26.COV2.S vaccination and SARS-CoV-2 variants (TCRdb year 2021). For the wider study: Vaccine-arm donors came from COV1001, a multicentre, randomized, double-blind, placebo-controlled phase I-IIa trial of Ad26.COV2.S in healthy adults. Investigators did not know the trial group allocation while performing experiments and assessing outcomes. Sequencing of the TCRbeta repertoire served to evaluate the specificity and breadth of SARS-CoV-2-reactive T cell receptors following Ad26.COV2.S vaccination. A total of 32 samples were included in the TCR-sequenced set, comprising roughly 19 Ad26.COV2.S vaccine recipients, 5 placebo recipients and 8 SARS-CoV-2 convalescent individuals. Participants in the trial were split at random into five groups of five each, receiving low-dose or high-dose Ad26.COV2.S once or twice, or else placebo on both occasions. Ad26.COV2.S was administered intramuscularly at a dose of 5x10^10 or 1x10^11 viral particles, either as one shot or as two shots given 56 days apart. Paper-wide results and their limitations: Spike-specific TCR breadth was higher in Ad26.COV2.S recipients than in placebo recipients (P = 0.0014). According to the authors, total T cell responses may have been underestimated by the TCR breadth and depth analyses. Comparing responses between vaccine doses or regimens was not something the study was powered to do. Vaccine and placebo recipients had comparable non-spike TCR breadth, which fits with the vaccine containing only spike. Substantial breadth of spike-specific CD8+ and CD4+ T cell responses was reported after vaccination.

A distance of 14 bases separates the germline ends of V and J, which lose 4 bases and 5 bases respectively. The CDR3, from cysteine to phenylalanine, totals 14 residues. The only DNA kept is the CDR3, 42 bases in frame from the first base. CDR1 SNHLY and CDR2 FYNNEI were looked up in the germline V gene. The treatment or condition label for this specimen denotes: roughly 19 received Ad26.COV2.S at low or high dose, single or two shots; about five received placebo; per-sample allocation not given. Repertoires of vaccine and placebo recipients were sequenced from samples collected on day 63 after the first injection. Between 29 July and 7 August 2020, Cohort 1b enrolled some 25 adults aged 18-55 years at one site in Boston, USA. Ad26.COV2.S consisted of a replication-incompetent adenovirus type 26 vector by which a prefusion-stabilized SARS-CoV-2 spike protein from the original Wuhan strain was expressed.

The immunoSEQ Assay was the method used to sequence TCRbeta CDR3 regions. After extraction, genomic DNA underwent amplification by bias-controlled multiplex PCR, followed by high-throughput sequencing. On the authors' methods: To quantify the absolute abundance of each unique TCRbeta CDR3 region, sequences were collapsed and filtered. T cell fraction was estimated by normalizing TCRbeta template counts to usable DNA, which was measured by amplifying reference genes present in all nucleated cells. Repertoire TCRs were annotated as SARS-CoV-2-specific by exact matching of V gene, CDR3 amino acid sequence and J gene to a known reactive TCR set. The reference SARS-CoV-2 TCR set was obtained from MIRA and was filtered for enrichment in COVID-19-positive ImmuneCODE repertoires, whereby public or cross-reactive TCRs were removed. Using the MIRA antigens, annotated TCRs were further analysed by specific ORF or by position within an ORF. Breadth was defined as annotated unique rearrangements over total unique productive rearrangements; depth was the summed frequency of those rearrangements. Two-sided Wilcoxon rank-sum tests were applied when comparing TCR breadth between groups. This is the immuneACCESS table as TCRdb keeps it, with only in-frame sequences that have V and J called. A part of the clones is gone; compared with another copy, unresolved V genes explain less than half, and the rest is unexplained. That table gives V, J and clone size, and the DNA gave D and trimming. A total of about 400,000 clones appear in this sample, approximately 91% of them only once. 1.5% to 2% of the sample comes from the top ten.

This sequence was found in a person between 18 and 60 years old who received the Ad26.COV2.S COVID-19 vaccine or a placebo. Here the sequenced sample was peripheral blood, taken in a trial of Ad26.COV2.S vaccine versus placebo. The rearranged segments are TRBV2 and TRBJ1-1; the D gene identity is not certain. The CDR3 has the sequence CASSATVIDTEAFF. The DNA sequence follows: TGTGCCAGCAGTGCAACAGTGATCGATACTGAAGCTTTCTTT. With all but the CDR3 taken from the reference TRBV2 and TRBJ1-1 genes, the full variable domain is: EPEVTQTPSHQVTQMGQEVILRCVPISNHLYFYWYRQILGQKVEFLVSFYNNEISEKSEIFDDQFSVERPDGSNFTLKIRSTKLEDSAMYFCASSATVIDTEAFFGQGTRLTVV.